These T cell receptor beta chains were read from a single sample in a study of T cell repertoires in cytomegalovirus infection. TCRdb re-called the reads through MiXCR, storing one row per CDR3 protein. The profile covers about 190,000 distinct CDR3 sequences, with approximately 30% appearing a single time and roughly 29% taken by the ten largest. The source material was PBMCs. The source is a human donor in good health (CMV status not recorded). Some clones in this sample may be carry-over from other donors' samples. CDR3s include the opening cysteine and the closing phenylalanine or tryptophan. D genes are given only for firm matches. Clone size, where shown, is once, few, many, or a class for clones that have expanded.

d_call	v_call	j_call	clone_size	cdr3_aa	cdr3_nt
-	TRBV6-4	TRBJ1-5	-	CASIKGQFSNQPQHF	TGTGCCAGTATTAAGGGCCAGTTTAGCAATCAGCCCCAGCATTTT
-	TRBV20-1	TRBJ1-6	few	CSAAPVAAPYNSPLHF	TGCAGTGCTGCCCCAGTGGCGGCCCCTTATAATTCACCCCTCCACTTT
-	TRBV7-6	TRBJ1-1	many	CASRMAGANTEAFF	TGTGCCAGCAGAATGGCCGGGGCGAACACTGAAGCTTTCTTT
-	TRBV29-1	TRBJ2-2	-	CSVELKNTGELFF	TGCAGCGTTGAACTTAAGAACACCGGGGAGCTGTTTTTT
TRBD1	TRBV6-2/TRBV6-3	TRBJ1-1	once	CATSTGENTEAFF	TGTGCCACCAGCACAGGGGAGAACACTGAAGCTTTCTTT
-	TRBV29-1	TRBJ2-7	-	CSVVHLYEQYF	TGCAGCGTTGTACATTTATACGAGCAGTACTTC
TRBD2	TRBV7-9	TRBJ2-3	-	CASSVGLAGDTDTQYF	TGTGCCAGCAGCGTTGGACTAGCGGGGGACACAGATACGCAGTATTTT
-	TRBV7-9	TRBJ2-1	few	CASSPRPARETNEQFF	TGTGCCAGCAGCCCCCGGCCGGCTAGAGAAACGAATGAGCAGTTCTTC
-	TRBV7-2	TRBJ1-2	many	CASSPSVSNYGYTF	TGTGCCAGCAGCCCCTCGGTGTCTAACTATGGCTACACCTTC
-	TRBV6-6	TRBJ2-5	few	CASSPRHQETQYF	TGTGCCAGCAGTCCCCGACACCAAGAGACCCAGTACTTC
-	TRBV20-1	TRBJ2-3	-	CSARGPGGGGTDTQYF	TGCAGTGCTAGAGGCCCTGGCGGTGGTGGCACAGATACGCAGTATTTT
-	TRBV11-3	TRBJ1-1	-	CASSLAPGIEAFF	TGTGCCAGCAGCTTAGCCCCGGGAATTGAAGCTTTCTTT
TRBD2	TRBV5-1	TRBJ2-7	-	CASSLPRTSVKEQYF	TGCGCCAGCAGCTTGCCGAGGACTAGCGTGAAAGAGCAGTACTTC
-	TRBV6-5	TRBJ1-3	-	CASSYSTISSGNTIYF	TGTGCCAGCAGTTACTCCACAATAAGCTCTGGAAACACCATATATTTT
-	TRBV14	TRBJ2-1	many	CASSQTRTSYNEQFF	TGTGCCAGCAGCCAGACTAGAACCTCCTACAATGAGCAGTTCTTC
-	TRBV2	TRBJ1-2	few	CASTLQGSPTF	TGTGCCAGCACTCTACAGGGTAGTCCAACCTTC
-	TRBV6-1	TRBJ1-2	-	CASSERDADYGYTF	TGTGCCAGCAGTGAACGGGACGCGGACTATGGCTACACCTTC
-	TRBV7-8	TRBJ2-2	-	CASSRPGLGTGELFF	TGTGCCAGCAGCCGACCGGGACTTGGAACCGGGGAGCTGTTTTTT
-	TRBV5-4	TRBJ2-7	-	CASSLEREGNMVF	TGTGCCAGCAGCTTGGAGAGGGAAGGGAATATGGTCTTC
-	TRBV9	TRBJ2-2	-	CASSDNPSPDAGELFF	TGTGCCAGCAGCGACAATCCTTCCCCTGACGCCGGGGAGCTGTTTTTT
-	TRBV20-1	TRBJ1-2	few	CSAERDPRANYGYTF	TGCAGTGCCGAAAGGGATCCTCGGGCTAACTATGGCTACACCTTC
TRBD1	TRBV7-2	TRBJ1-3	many	CASSLGTGVGNTIYF	TGTGCCAGCAGCTTGGGGACAGGGGTCGGAAACACCATATATTTT
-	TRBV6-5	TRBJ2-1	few	CASTPPNEQFF	TGTGCCAGCACTCCCCCGAATGAGCAGTTCTTC
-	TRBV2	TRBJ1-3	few	CASSGSDGNTIYF	TGTGCCAGCAGTGGTTCTGATGGAAACACCATATATTTT
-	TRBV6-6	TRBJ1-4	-	CASRRTPSGEKLFF	TGTGCCAGCAGACGGACACCTTCGGGTGAAAAACTGTTTTTT
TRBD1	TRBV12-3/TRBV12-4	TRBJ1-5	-	CASSFGRQGGGNQPQHF	TGTGCCAGCAGTTTTGGCCGACAGGGCGGCGGCAATCAGCCCCAGCATTTT
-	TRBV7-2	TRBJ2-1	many	CASSLGGRGTNEQFF	TGTGCCAGCAGCTTAGGTGGGAGAGGTACGAATGAGCAGTTCTTC
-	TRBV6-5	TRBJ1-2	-	CASSSLTRWSYTF	TGTGCCAGCAGTTCCCTAACGCGATGGAGCTACACCTTC
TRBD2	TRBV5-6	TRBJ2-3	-	CASSDSGRLSSTDTQYF	TGTGCCAGCAGCGATAGCGGGCGCCTTTCTAGCACAGATACGCAGTATTTT
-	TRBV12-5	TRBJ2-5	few	CASGPGGQETQYF	TGTGCTAGTGGCCCTGGTGGGCAAGAGACCCAGTACTTC
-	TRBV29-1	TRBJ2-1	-	CSVAVLTNEQFF	TGCAGCGTTGCGGTTTTGACGAATGAGCAGTTCTTC
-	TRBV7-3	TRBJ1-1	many	CASSLQVGNTEAFF	TGTGCCAGCAGCTTACAGGTTGGCAACACTGAAGCTTTCTTT
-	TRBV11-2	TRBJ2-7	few	CASSSRGAESYEQYF	TGTGCCAGCAGCTCCCGCGGGGCGGAATCCTACGAGCAGTACTTC
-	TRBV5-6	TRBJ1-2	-	CASSEDRIGYTF	TGTGCCAGCAGCGAAGACAGAATTGGCTACACCTTC
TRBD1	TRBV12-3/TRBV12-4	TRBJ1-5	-	CASSPTGDGQPQHF	TGTGCCAGCAGCCCGACAGGGGACGGTCAGCCCCAGCATTTT
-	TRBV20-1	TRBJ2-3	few	CSARDTGRTDTQYF	TGCAGTGCTAGAGATACAGGGAGAACAGATACGCAGTATTTT
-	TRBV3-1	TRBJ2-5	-	CASSQETSRKETQYF	TGTGCCAGCAGCCAAGAAACTTCAAGAAAAGAGACCCAGTACTTC
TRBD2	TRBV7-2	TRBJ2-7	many	CASSFGGNYEQYF	TGTGCCAGCAGCTTCGGGGGGAACTACGAGCAGTACTTC
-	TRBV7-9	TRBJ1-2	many	CASSFNPTYRDGYTF	TGTGCCAGCAGCTTTAACCCGACCTACAGGGATGGCTACACCTTC
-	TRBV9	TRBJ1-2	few	CASSSTRQFSNYGYTF	TGTGCCAGCAGCTCTACCCGACAGTTCTCTAACTATGGCTACACCTTC
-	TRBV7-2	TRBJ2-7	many	CASSSRRLLEQYF	TGTGCCAGCAGCTCACGGAGATTGTTGGAGCAGTACTTC
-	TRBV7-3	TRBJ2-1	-	CATSSFGSYNEQFF	TGTGCCACCAGCTCCTTCGGCTCCTACAATGAGCAGTTCTTC
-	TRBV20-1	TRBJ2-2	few	CSARVPTGELFF	TGCAGTGCTAGAGTGCCCACCGGGGAGCTGTTTTTT
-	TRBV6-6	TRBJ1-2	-	CASSTGRGVLGYGYTF	TGTGCCAGCAGTACCGGACGGGGCGTTTTGGGCTATGGCTACACCTTC
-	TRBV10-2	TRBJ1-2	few	CASSESGGYTF	TGCGCCAGCAGTGAGTCAGGGGGCTACACCTTC